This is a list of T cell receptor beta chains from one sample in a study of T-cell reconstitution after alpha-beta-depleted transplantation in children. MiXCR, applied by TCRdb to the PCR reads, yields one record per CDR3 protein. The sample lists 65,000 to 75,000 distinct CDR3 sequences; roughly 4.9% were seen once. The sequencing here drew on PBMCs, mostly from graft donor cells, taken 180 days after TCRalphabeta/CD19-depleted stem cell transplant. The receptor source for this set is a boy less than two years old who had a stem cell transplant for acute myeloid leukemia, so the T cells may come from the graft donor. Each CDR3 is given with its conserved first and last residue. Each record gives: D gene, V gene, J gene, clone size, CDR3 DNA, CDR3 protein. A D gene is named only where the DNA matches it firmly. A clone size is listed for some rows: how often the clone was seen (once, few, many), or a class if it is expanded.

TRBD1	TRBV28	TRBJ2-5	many	TGTGCCAGCAGTTTCCAACAGGGGGAGAAAGAGACCCAGTACTTC	CASSFQQGEKETQYF
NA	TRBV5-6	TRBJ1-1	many	TGTGCCAGCAGCTTCGGGACACTGAACACTGAAGCTTTCTTT	CASSFGTLNTEAFF
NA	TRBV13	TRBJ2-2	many	TGTGCCAGCACAACGAGGATGGCCGGGGAGCTGTTTTTT	CASTTRMAGELFF
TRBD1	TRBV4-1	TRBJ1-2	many	TGCGCCAGCAGCCAAGGCAGGGACAGTTACAACTATGGCTACACCTTC	CASSQGRDSYNYGYTF
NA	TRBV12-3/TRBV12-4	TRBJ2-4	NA	TGTGCCAGCAGTTCAGGACCGCGGAACATTCAGTACTTC	CASSSGPRNIQYF
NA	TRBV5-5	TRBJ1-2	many	TGTGCCAGCAGCTTCGACAGATACTATGGCTACACCTTC	CASSFDRYYGYTF
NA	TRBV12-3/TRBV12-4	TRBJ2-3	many	TGTGCCAGCAGTTTCAAGCCAGGGGGGGAAGATACGCAGTATTTT	CASSFKPGGEDTQYF
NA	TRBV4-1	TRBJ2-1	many	TGCGCCAGCAGCCTATCGGGGGAGCAGTTCTTC	CASSLSGEQFF
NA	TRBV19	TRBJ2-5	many	TGTGCCAGTAGTAAGGGCAGCCTCAACCTAGGGACCCAGTACTTC	CASSKGSLNLGTQYF
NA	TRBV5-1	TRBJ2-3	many	TGCGCCAGCAGCCCATGGCCTGAGATCGGAGGAACAGATACGCAGTATTTT	CASSPWPEIGGTDTQYF
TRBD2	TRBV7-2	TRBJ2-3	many	TGTGCCAGCAGCCCTAGGGGCGGGGGAAGAGATACGCAGTATTTT	CASSPRGGGRDTQYF
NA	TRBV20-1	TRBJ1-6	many	TGCAGTGCTAGAGACCCTCGACAACCTTATAATTCACCCCTCCACTTT	CSARDPRQPYNSPLHF
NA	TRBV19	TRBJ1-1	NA	TGTGCCACCTCGCCGCAGGGGAACACTGAAGCTTTCTTT	CATSPQGNTEAFF
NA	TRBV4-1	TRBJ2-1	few	TGCGCCAGCAGCCAAGAGTTAGATGAGCAGTTCTTC	CASSQELDEQFF
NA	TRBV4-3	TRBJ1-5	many	TGCGCCAGCAGCCAAGTTATGGGCAATCAGCCCCAGCATTTT	CASSQVMGNQPQHF
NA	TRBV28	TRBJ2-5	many	TGTGCCAGCACCGTTTGGGCTTCGAGGGGGAAAGAGACCCAGTACTTC	CASTVWASRGKETQYF
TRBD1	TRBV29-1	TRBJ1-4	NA	TGCAGCGTTTTGGGACAGCTAAATGAAAAACTGTTTTTT	CSVLGQLNEKLFF
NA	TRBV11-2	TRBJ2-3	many	TGTGCCAGCAGCTTTTCAGGACACTCAACAGATACGCAGTATTTT	CASSFSGHSTDTQYF
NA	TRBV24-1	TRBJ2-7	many	TGTGCCACCAGTGATTTATGGGGTCAGGGTCACTACGAGCAGTACTTC	CATSDLWGQGHYEQYF
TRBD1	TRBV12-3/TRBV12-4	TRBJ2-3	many	TGTGCCAGCAGTTTGGGACAGGGATACCCAGATACGCAGTATTTT	CASSLGQGYPDTQYF
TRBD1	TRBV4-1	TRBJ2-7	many	TGCGCCAGCAGCCAATTCCTCCTCCGGGACAGCTCCTACGAGCAGTACTTC	CASSQFLLRDSSYEQYF
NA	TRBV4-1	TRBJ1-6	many	TGCGCCAGCAGCCTGCACGGCGGACAATCAAGGGGGTCACCCCTCCACTTT	CASSLHGGQSRGSPLHF
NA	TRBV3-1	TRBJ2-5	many	TGTGCCAGCAGCGAAGGAGTGGGGACTTATGAGACCCAGTACTTC	CASSEGVGTYETQYF
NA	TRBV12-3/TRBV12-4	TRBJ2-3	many	TGTGCCAGCAGTTTTTGGTGGGCAGATACGCAGTATTTT	CASSFWWADTQYF
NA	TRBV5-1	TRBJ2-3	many	TGCGCCAGCAGCCCGAGGGGAAATACGCAGTATTTT	CASSPRGNTQYF
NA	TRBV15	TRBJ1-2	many	TGTGCCACCAGCAGAGATGAGGAGGGGGACTATGGCTACACCTTC	CATSRDEEGDYGYTF
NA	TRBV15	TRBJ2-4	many	TGTGCCACCAGCAGAGATGGGGACATTCAGTACTTC	CATSRDGDIQYF
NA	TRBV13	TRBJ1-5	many	TGTGCCAGCACCAAAGGCCCAGGTTCACAGCCCCAGCATTTT	CASTKGPGSQPQHF
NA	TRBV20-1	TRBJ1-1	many	TGCAGTGCTTATACGGATGGGGGAAGCACTGAAGCTTTCTTT	CSAYTDGGSTEAFF
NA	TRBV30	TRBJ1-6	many	TGTGCCTTCGACCGGGCGGACAATTCACCCCTCCACTTT	CAFDRADNSPLHF
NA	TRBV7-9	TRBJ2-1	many	TGTGCCAGCAGCTCCCCCAACGACAATGAGCAGTTCTTC	CASSSPNDNEQFF
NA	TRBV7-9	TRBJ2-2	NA	TGTGCCAGCAGCCCAAAGGCCATGCGGAACACCGGGGAGCTGTTTTTT	CASSPKAMRNTGELFF
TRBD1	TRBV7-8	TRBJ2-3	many	TGTGCCAGCAGCTTCCGGGACAGGGATACAGATACGCAGTATTTT	CASSFRDRDTDTQYF
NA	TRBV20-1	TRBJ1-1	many	TGCAGTGCTAGCGCCCGGGGGGCTGGGACTGAAGCTTTCTTT	CSASARGAGTEAFF